The 3 T cell receptor beta chains below come from one sample, sequenced in a study of early T cells in non-severe SARS-CoV-2 infection. TCRdb used MiXCR to reprocess the 5' RACE reads, holding one entry per CDR3 protein. The table lists fewer than 75,000 distinct CDR3 sequences, roughly 18% of them singletons, with about 8.2% in the top ten. The sequences come from whole blood, collected at baseline. The receptors shown here come from an adult who was a healthcare worker with PCR-confirmed SARS-CoV-2 infection or an uninfected control (not recorded which).

This clonotype has only a few counts. The rearrangement joins TRBV7-2 to TRBJ2-3, with D perhaps matching TRBD1 (6 bases). V lost 5 bases and J 0 bases, leaving 12 bases between the germline ends. CDR3 length: 15 residues. Looked up from germline, CDR1 is SGHTA and CDR2 is FQGNSA. The CDR3: CASSPNRESTDTQYF. CDR3 DNA: TGTGCCAGCAGCCCAAACAGGGAAAGCACAGATACGCAGTATTTT.

On this clonotype itself: At one of its ends the junction is not consistent with the germline gene, which may arise from a read error. V is TRBV7-2 and J is TRBJ1-3; 8 bases line up with TRBD1. CDR1 is SGHTA, CDR2 FQGNSA, per germline. The CDR3 is 16 residues long. In DNA form, the CDR3 reads TGTGCCAGCAGCACGGACAGGGCGAGCTCTGGATACACCATATATTTT. It is translated as CASSTDRASSGYTIYF.

The chain carries TRBV9 and TRBJ1-1; no reliable D call. Deletions cut 0 bases from V and 6 bases from J, with 9 bases between. The CDR3 extends over 13 amino acids. Looked up from germline, CDR1 is SGDLS and CDR2 is YYNGEE. CDR3 bases: TGTGCCAGCAGCGTAGTTCCAAACGCTGAAGCTTTCTTT. Its protein is CASSVVPNAEAFF.